What follows is one T cell receptor (beta chain) and its context. The entry originates in a study of shared clonotypes between healthy human individuals. Within Nashville, Tennessee resided all donors, each a Caucasian adult. The test was conducted at deep level. The method was immunoSEQ multiplex PCR; TCRdb's version includes in-frame clones alone and lacks a portion of them. The data contain some 1,100,000 clones, approximately 78% of them singletons. This sequence was found in a man aged 18 to 30 in good health. Some clones in this sample may be carry-over from other donors' samples. The material sequenced was memory CD4+ T cells from PBMCs. Subset in this sample: CD45RA-negative fraction.

The CDR3 is CASSRPGTLLEQYF. In DNA, the CDR3 is TGTGCCAGCAGCCGACCCGGAACGCTTCTCGAGCAGTACTTC. This sequence joins TRBV6-5 and TRBJ2-7; D gene uncertain. Trimming removed 6 bases from V and 6 bases from J, with 18 bases in between. The CDR3 has 14 residues. Germline V lookup: CDR1 MNHEY, CDR2 SVGAGI.